The 27 T cell receptor beta chains in this list originate from one sample, sequenced in a study of T-cell reconstitution after alpha-beta-depleted transplantation in children. TCRbeta library construction was performed incorporating unique molecular identifiers. In TCRdb, the PCR reads were re-called with MiXCR into one record per CDR3 protein. The sample holds about a million distinct CDR3 sequences, around 30% seen once. Sequenced material: PBMCs, mostly from graft donor cells, taken 360 days after TCRalphabeta/CD19-depleted stem cell transplant. The source is a boy younger than two who had a stem cell transplant for SCID, so the T cells may come from the graft donor.

The chain combines TRBV9 with TRBJ1-2; no definite D call. The ends were cut back, 3 bases at V and 2 bases at J, with 11 bases in the middle. CDR1 is SGDLS and CDR2 is YYNGEE in the germline V gene. The CDR3 loop spans 14 amino acids. As DNA, the CDR3 is TGTGCCAGCAGCGACCCACCGCGAAACTATGGCTACACCTTC. Protein: CASSDPPRNYGYTF. Full variable domain (remainder filled in from reference TRBV9 and TRBJ1-2): DSGVTQTPKHLITATGQRVTLRCSPRSGDLSVYWYQQSLDQGLQFLIQYYNGEERAKGNILERFSAQQFPDLHSELNLSSLELGDSALYFCASSDPPRNYGYTFGSGTRLTVV.

This clonotype was counted ten times or more. The gene calls are TRBV6-1 and TRBJ1-1; D gene ambiguous. CDR3 size: 14 residues. Per germline, CDR1 MNHNS and CDR2 SASEGT. Trimming removed 3 bases from V and 4 bases from J, with 12 bases in between. The CDR3 DNA follows: TGTGCCAGCAGTGAGGTGGTCAGAAGCACTGAAGCTTTCTTT. It encodes CASSEVVRSTEAFF.

Only a few counts were recorded for this clonotype. The rearrangement joins TRBV12-3 or TRBV12-4 to TRBJ2-7, with unresolved D. This CDR3 is built from 12 residues. Trimming shortened V by 1 base and J by 6 bases, and 7 bases separated the two germline ends. The CDR3 spells CASSLEWVEQYF. CDR3 in DNA: TGTGCCAGCAGTTTAGAGTGGGTCGAGCAGTACTTC.

This clonotype occurred once. The chain joins TRBV14 to TRBJ2-3; D not certain. Trimming pared 1 base from V and 4 bases from J, leaving 9 bases between. Germline-derived CDR1 and CDR2 are SGHDN and FVKESK. This CDR3 is built from 14 residues. CDR3 residues: CASSQGPAPDTQYF. The CDR3 coding sequence is TGTGCCAGCAGCCAAGGGCCGGCCCCAGATACGCAGTATTTT.

This clonotype was seen a few times. CDR3 protein: CASRPDAVSYEQYF. For the CDR3, the DNA is TGTGCCAGCCGGCCGGACGCGGTCTCCTACGAGCAGTACTTC. This sequence joins TRBV12-3 or TRBV12-4 and TRBJ2-7; no firm D call. Trimming took off 8 bases at V and 0 bases at J, with 14 bases between the two ends. CDR3 length equals 14 residues.

This clonotype was seen a handful of times. The CDR3 DNA sequence: TGCAGTGCTAGCCCGGGGGGCTCAACTAATGAAAAACTGTTTTTT. It translates to CSASPGGSTNEKLFF. This chain joins TRBV20-1 and TRBJ1-4; tentatively, D is TRBD1 (6 bases). The V gene lost 3 bases and the J gene lost 0 bases, with 11 bases spanning the gap. The CDR3 consists of 15 residues. Germline CDR1 DFQATT, CDR2 SNEGSKA (reference sequence).

This chain joins TRBV28 and TRBJ2-5; 10 bases fit TRBD2. With V trimmed by 5 bases and J by 4 bases, 16 bases remained unmatched. The length of the CDR3 is 18 residues. Per the germline V gene, CDR1 is MDHEN and CDR2 is SYDVKM. The CDR3 nucleotides are TGTGCCAGCAGTCCCCTTTGGGCTAGCGGGGGAGGAGGAGAGACCCAGTACTTC. Residues: CASSPLWASGGGGETQYF.

The genes are TRBV14 and TRBJ2-6, with D perhaps matching TRBD2 (5 bases). CDR3 size: 15 residues. V gave up 2 bases and J gave up 2 bases, with 7 bases separating them. The germline V gene has CDR1 SGHDN and CDR2 FVKESK. In nucleotides, the CDR3 is TGTGCCAGCAGCCAACGGGGAACTGGGGCCAACGTCCTGACTTTC. It is translated as CASSQRGTGANVLTF.

There are a few counts of this clonotype. The chain recombines TRBV4-2 with TRBJ2-7, with TRBD1 identical over 8 bases. The germline CDR1 and CDR2 sequences are LGHNA and YNFKEQ. Trimming at V came to 6 bases and at J to 5 bases, leaving 15 bases not matched to a gene. This CDR3 contains 16 residues. CDR3: CASRRTSGTGGHEQYF. CDR3 sequence (DNA): TGTGCCAGCAGGCGCACCTCCGGGACAGGCGGCCACGAGCAGTACTTC.

CDR3 region: CASSYSRGTNEKLFF. The CDR3 coding sequence is TGTGCCAGCAGTTACTCACGGGGGACTAATGAAAAACTGTTTTTT. The V and J genes are TRBV6-5 and TRBJ1-4; tentatively, D is TRBD1 (5 bases). CDR3 size: 15 residues. Germline V gene data show CDR1 as MNHEY and CDR2 as SVGAGI. V was cut by 0 bases and J by 2 bases, with 7 bases left in between.

The chain recombines TRBV4-1 with TRBJ1-2; no reliable D call. V lost 0 bases and J 4 bases, leaving 9 bases between the germline ends. CDR1 is MGHRA, CDR2 YSYEKL, per germline. This CDR3 has 14 residues. CDR3 DNA: TGCGCCAGCAGCCAAGAACCTATCCTCTATGGCTACACCTTC. Residues: CASSQEPILYGYTF.

This clonotype was seen a few times. CDR3 protein: CATSRSLAGTEETQYF. The CDR3 DNA follows: TGTGCCACCAGCAGATCGCTAGCGGGGACTGAAGAGACCCAGTACTTC. The chain carries TRBV15 and TRBJ2-5, with 9 bases lining up with TRBD2. Unmatched junction bases numbered 7, after V lost 2 bases and J lost 3 bases. The CDR3 extends over 16 amino acids. CDR1 LNHNV and CDR2 YYDKDF come from the germline V gene (reference sequence).

This clonotype was detected only a few times. This chain uses TRBV6-5 with TRBJ1-4, with TRBD1 as a possible D gene (5 bases). The CDR3 is made up of 18 amino acids. With 1 base removed from V and 0 bases from J, the gap between germline ends came to 15 bases. Germline CDR1 MNHEY, CDR2 SVGAGI. The CDR3, as DNA: TGTGCCAGCAGTTACTTCCCGTATTGGGGCACAACTAATGAAAAACTGTTTTTT. Its translation: CASSYFPYWGTTNEKLFF.

The gene calls are TRBV6-1 and TRBJ2-7, with D possibly being TRBD2 (7 bases). Germline CDR1 MNHNS, CDR2 SASEGT. This CDR3 has 14 residues. The germline V and J ends were trimmed by 5 bases and 7 bases, with 18 bases remaining between them. The CDR3 protein is CASSTYKGEGEQYF. As DNA, the CDR3 is TGTGCCAGCAGTACCTACAAGGGGGAGGGGGAGCAGTACTTC.

The chain recombines TRBV28 with TRBJ2-7; no reliable D call. The CDR3 is 11 residues long. The ends were cut back, 10 bases at V and 5 bases at J, with 12 bases in the middle. CDR1 and CDR2 from the germline V gene are MDHEN and SYDVKM. The DNA for the CDR3 is TGTGCCACCTCCCCAGTGGACGAGCAGTACTTC. Protein: CATSPVDEQYF.

CDR3 in DNA: TGTGCCAGCAGCCTATATAGAACGGGGTACAATGAGCAGTTCTTC. Translated, it gives CASSLYRTGYNEQFF. V and J are TRBV3-1 and TRBJ2-1; TRBD2 is a possible D gene (5 bases). This CDR3 contains 15 residues. Germline CDR1 reads LGHDT; CDR2 reads YNNKEL (reference sequence). The germline V and J ends were trimmed by 4 bases and 4 bases, with 14 bases remaining between them.

This clonotype was seen a handful of times. This chain uses TRBV20-1 with TRBJ2-2; 7 bases align to TRBD2. The CDR3 runs 14 residues. Germline V lookup: CDR1 DFQATT, CDR2 SNEGSKA (reference sequence). V was clipped by 2 bases and J by 4 bases; unmatched bases: 4. Here the CDR3 reads CSARQRGGTGELFF. In DNA, the CDR3 is TGCAGTGCTAGACAGCGGGGCGGCACCGGGGAGCTGTTTTTT.

The rearrangement uses TRBV28 and TRBJ1-1; D possibly corresponds to TRBD1 (6 bases). Germline V gives CDR1 MDHEN, CDR2 SYDVKM. The V and J ends lost 5 bases and 4 bases respectively, with 14 bases between them. This CDR3 has 14 residues. CDR3 region: CASSPHPRGTEAFF. CDR3 bases: TGTGCCAGCAGTCCGCACCCCAGGGGCACTGAAGCTTTCTTT.

This clonotype was seen a few times. The J gene is TRBJ1-5, the V gene TRBV12-3 or TRBV12-4; a weak D match, TRBD1 (5 bases). The CDR3 has 14 amino acids. The V end lost 2 bases, the J end lost 3 bases, and 8 bases lay between the germline ends. This chain's CDR3 is CASSLWDLNQPQHF. CDR3 DNA: TGTGCCAGCAGTTTATGGGACCTCAATCAGCCCCAGCATTTT.

V gene TRBV5-1 combines with J gene TRBJ2-1, with TRBD1 matching 7 bases. The V gene's germline CDR1 is SGHRS and CDR2 YFSETQ. V trimming: 5 bases; J trimming: 0 bases; junction bases outside the gene matches: 8. The CDR3 is made up of 16 amino acids. The DNA for the CDR3 is TGCGCCAGCAGTCCCCCAGGGGGTTCCTCCTACAATGAGCAGTTCTTC. It specifies CASSPPGGSSYNEQFF.

V gene TRBV15 combines with J gene TRBJ1-3, with D unresolved. Trimming removed 1 base at V and 4 bases at J, with 8 bases between. The CDR3 totals 14 residues. CDR1 and CDR2 from the germline V gene are LNHNV and YYDKDF (reference sequence). CDR3: CATSRGPLGNTIYF. CDR3 DNA sequence: TGTGCCACCAGCAGAGGTCCTCTGGGAAACACCATATATTTT.

The chain has TRBV29-1 and TRBJ2-1, with D tentatively TRBD1 or TRBD2 (5 bases each). The germline V gene has CDR1 SQVTM and CDR2 ANQGSEA. V was shortened by 7 bases and J by 5 bases, with 15 bases between the two germline ends. This CDR3 has 13 residues. CDR3 loop: CSGDRPPHNEQFF. As DNA, the CDR3 is TGCAGCGGGGACCGCCCTCCTCACAATGAGCAGTTCTTC.

In this sample, this clonotype turned up a few times. The chain uses TRBV20-1 and TRBJ2-7, with 9 positions matching TRBD1. This CDR3 contains 16 residues. Per the germline V gene, CDR1 is DFQATT and CDR2 is SNEGSKA (reference sequence). Trimming cost V 3 bases and J 2 bases; bases outside gene matches: 11. This CDR3 is CSASPQQGARTYEQYF. The DNA for the CDR3 is TGCAGTGCTAGCCCCCAACAGGGGGCAAGGACCTACGAGCAGTACTTC.

This chain joins TRBV5-1 and TRBJ2-5, with D possibly TRBD1 on 5 matching bases. This CDR3 region has 14 residues. The germline V and J ends were trimmed by 3 bases and 2 bases, with 11 bases remaining between them. Germline-derived CDR1 and CDR2 are SGHRS and YFSETQ. The DNA for the CDR3 is TGCGCCAGCAGCTGGGGCCCGAGGCAAGAGACCCAGTACTTC. It yields the protein CASSWGPRQETQYF.

The V and J genes are TRBV28 and TRBJ1-5; D not resolved. Trimming took 6 bases from V and 4 from J, leaving 13 bases between them. Germline V gives CDR1 MDHEN, CDR2 SYDVKM. This CDR3 contains 14 residues. The CDR3 here is CASRVGLRNQPQHF. The CDR3 bases are TGTGCCAGCAGGGTTGGGTTGCGAAATCAGCCCCAGCATTTT.

The chain uses TRBV30 and TRBJ2-3; no reliable D call. Trimming removed 4 bases at V and 5 bases at J, with 13 bases between. From germline, CDR1 is GTSNPN and CDR2 SVGIG (reference sequence). This CDR3 is built from 13 residues. CDR3 sequence: CAWKILPGDTQYF. CDR3 sequence (DNA): TGTGCCTGGAAGATCCTGCCGGGAGATACGCAGTATTTT.

This clonotype was counted between two and nine times. This chain links TRBV20-1 with TRBJ2-3, with 11 bases that match TRBD2. The CDR3 contains 13 residues. Germline CDR1 reads DFQATT; CDR2 reads SNEGSKA (reference sequence). DNA for the CDR3: TGCAGCGGGACTAGCGGCGGCACAGATACGCAGTATTTT. Its translation is CSGTSGGTDTQYF.